This T cell receptor beta chain was retrieved from a study of monozygotic twins with inflammatory bowel disease (dated 2019 in TCRdb). Context from the whole study: The complete study included 28 monozygotic twin pairs: 19 IBD-discordant Danish pairs and nine German pairs, of which four were IBD-concordant and five were IBD-discordant. The search for disease-associated traits relied mainly on comparing IBD patients with their genetically identical healthy co-twins within discordant pairs. Each individual had, on average, about 151 000 unique TCRalpha sequences and 181 000 unique TCRbeta sequences available for analysis.

With regard to this clonotype: The antigen this receptor binds is unknown.

The library was prepared using 5' RACE. Each TCR library was prepared from 3,000 to 4,000 ng of total RNA. For each sample, cDNA synthesis was carried out in eight separate reactions using SMARTScribe reverse transcriptase. Unique molecular identifiers containing a 6-nucleotide sample barcode were introduced through template switching during cDNA synthesis. Two nested PCRs of about 16 and 10 cycles amplified the TCRalpha and TCRbeta cDNA, and bead purification followed each PCR. Before amplification, the cDNA was treated with uracil DNA-glycosylase and purified using the QIAquick PCR purification kit. The second PCR added Illumina TruSeq-compatible adapters along with sample-specific barcodes. Library quality and concentration were checked on TapeStation and Qubit, and libraries were pooled at 5 to 6.5 ng each. Sequencing of the pooled libraries was done on an Illumina HiSeq2500 single-index Rapid Run using custom sequencing primers and 2 x 100 bp reads. Regarding the original processing steps: UMI-based consensus assembly with MiGEC version 1.2.6 was used to correct PCR and sequencing errors. MiXCR version 2.1.1 handled V(D)J alignment, clonotype assembly and CDR3 extraction. To normalise gene usage, clonotype sharing and MAIT/NKT TCR abundance, the analysis used the top 1000, 10 000 and 20 000 clonotypes per sample. Diversity was computed as the inverse Simpson index with the vegan R package after downsampling to 27 000 UMIs. Paired Mann-Whitney U tests were applied to discordant twin pairs, and Benjamini-Hochberg correction was used for multiple testing. The reads, reprocessed by TCRdb, yield one row per CDR3 protein sequence and no DNA. The V and J calls reflect TCRdb's pipeline rather than the authors' work. This sample's listing comprises 300,000 to 450,000 distinct CDR3 sequences. About 2.5% of the sample comes from the top ten.

General findings and caveats noted by the study authors: Measured by the inverse Simpson index, TCRbeta repertoire diversity was lower in IBD patients than in their healthy co-twins. Compared with healthy twins, IBD patients had fewer clonotypes in common with other individuals, a difference most pronounced in patients showing signs of disease activity. The analysis was unable to tell apart different T cell subtypes. No single strong signal or clonotype linked to IBD turned up in the results, so the idea that one exists was not supported. No difference in repertoire similarity was observed between concordant and discordant twins, possibly owing to limited statistical power. Because patients were on differing immunosuppressive treatments, the repertoires may have picked up extra background noise and inter-individual variability.

From each donor, a roughly 2.5 ml peripheral blood sample was collected into PAXgene tubes and stored at -80 degrees C. Without any T cell sorting, total RNA was extracted from whole blood using the PAXgene blood miRNA kit on an automated QIAcube. Peripheral blood from monozygotic twin pairs who were concordant or discordant for inflammatory bowel disease underwent deep TCRalpha and TCRbeta repertoire profiling using unique molecular barcoding. Smoking habits were recorded for all twin pairs, and each individual was classified as a current, former or never smoker. Sequencing was done on a sample of blood. This clonotype was sampled from a human donor with ulcerative colitis or Crohn's disease, or a healthy co-twin of an affected twin (not recorded which).

The encoded CDR3 is CSAYTPDTQYF. The chain was built from TRBV20-1 and TRBJ2-3. CDR1 and CDR2 are drawn from the germline V gene (reference sequence): DFQATT, SNEGSKA. Including cysteine and phenylalanine, the CDR3 has 11 amino acids. The DNA is unrecorded.